Here is one TCR beta chain with its context. The antigen remains unidentified. The data derive from a study of cytomegalovirus exposure and HLA in healthy donors. Study results and caveats: The study put some 160 TCR beta chains on its list as cytomegalovirus-associated. Most TCR beta V segments were productive about 87% or about 30% of the time in an earlier analysis.

Germline V gene sequence: CDR1 SEHNR, CDR2 FQNEAQ (reference sequence). V trimming: 1 base; J trimming: 3 bases; junction bases outside the gene matches: 0. The CDR3 runs 14 residues. With 60 Vbeta and 13 Jbeta primers, the PCR was carried out. Libraries were prepared by immunoSEQ multiplex PCR; TCRdb keeps only in-frame clonotypes and omits some of them. The sample lists some 150,000 clones, about 75% occurring once. This TCR came from a man aged 40-55 years in good health and CMV-seronegative. The sequenced sample consisted of PBMCs. The chain employs TRBV7-9 and TRBJ1-3; TRBD1 matches at 7 bases. The CDR3 DNA reads as TGTGCCAGCAGCTTAGACAGGGGTGGAAACACCATATATTTT. Translated: CASSLDRGGNTIYF. Based on the CDR3 plus reference TRBV7-9 and TRBJ1-3, the full variable domain is DTGVSQNPRHKITKRGQNVTFRCDPISEHNRLYWYRQTLGQGPEFLTYFQNEAQLEKSRLLSDRFSAERPKGSFSTLEIQRTEQGDSAMYLCASSLDRGGNTIYFGEGSWLTVV.